Following are 20 T cell receptor beta chains from one sample sequenced in a study of blood T cell repertoires in COVID-19. Data came from immunoSEQ multiplex PCR; TCRdb stores just in-frame clones and leaves some out. Altogether a few hundred thousand clones are present, about 86% being singletons, with the ten largest covering around 3.6%. Input material: PBMCs or T cells enriched from blood (not recorded which). Receptors originate from a middle-aged man who had recovered from COVID-19.

The chain couples TRBV25-1 to TRBJ1-2, with TRBD1 identical over 7 bases. V was pared by 4 bases and J by 4 bases, with 9 bases of the junction left unmatched. CDR3 length equals 15 residues. Germline CDR1 is MGHDK and CDR2 is SYGVNS. The CDR3 spells CASSATGGTVYGYTF. CDR3 coding DNA: TGTGCCAGCAGTGCAACGGGGGGGACAGTCTATGGCTACACCTTC.

The CDR3 nucleotides read TGTGCCAGCTCACCACTTCTACCTTCGACAGGAGCTGAGCAGTTCTTC. Amino acids: CASSPLLPSTGAEQFF. The V and J genes are TRBV18 and TRBJ2-1; TRBD1 might be the D (6 bases). The CDR3 has 16 residues. The germline V and J ends were trimmed by 1 base and 9 bases, with 19 bases remaining between them. Germline V gives CDR1 KGHSH, CDR2 LQKENI.

In this sample, this clone turned up a few times. The chain carries TRBV5-1 and TRBJ2-5; D possibly corresponds to TRBD2 (7 bases). The CDR3 runs 14 residues. V was trimmed by 0 bases and J by 7 bases, leaving 13 bases between them. The V gene's germline CDR1 is SGHRS and CDR2 YFSETQ. This CDR3 reads CASSLAQGGGTQYF. In DNA form, the CDR3 reads TGCGCCAGCAGCTTGGCACAGGGCGGGGGGACCCAGTACTTC.

This clone appeared a single time. The chain recombines TRBV15 with TRBJ2-3; D is perhaps TRBD2 (6 bases). V gave up 3 bases and J gave up 6 bases, with 16 bases separating them. The CDR3 runs to 15 residues. CDR1 and CDR2 (germline): LNHNV, YYDKDF (reference sequence). The CDR3 region has the DNA TGTGCCACCAGCAGTGTCTACGGGGGTATGGATACGCAGTATTTT. It yields the protein CATSSVYGGMDTQYF.

The rearrangement joins TRBV18 to TRBJ2-3, with 12 bases fitting TRBD2. Per germline, CDR1 KGHSH and CDR2 LQKENI. The CDR3 sequence is 19 residues long. V lost 0 bases and J lost 3; bases outside the gene matches: 10. The DNA for the CDR3 is TGTGCCAGCTCACCACCGCTGGGGCTAGCGGGGGGGGCGACAGATACGCAGTATTTT. Protein: CASSPPLGLAGGATDTQYF.

The chain is built from TRBV3-1 (or the pseudogene TRBV3-2) and TRBJ1-6; possibly TRBD1 for D (6 bases). There are 14 residues in the CDR3. The germline CDR1 and CDR2 sequences are LGHDT and YNNKEL (reference sequence). Trimming left V 4 bases short and J 10 bases short, with 14 bases between. The CDR3 reads CASSPTGLNSPLHF. CDR3 bases: TGTGCCAGCAGCCCGACAGGATTGAACTCACCCCTCCACTTT.

The J gene is TRBJ2-7, the V gene TRBV7-9, with 7 bases that match TRBD1. V lost 5 bases and J lost 2; bases outside the gene matches: 6. Looked up from germline, CDR1 is SEHNR and CDR2 is FQNEAQ (reference sequence). The CDR3 runs to 14 residues. In DNA form, the CDR3 reads TGTGCCAGCAGCCTCCAGGGGACAGCCTACGAGCAGTACTTC. It encodes CASSLQGTAYEQYF.

The chain has TRBV6-4 and TRBJ2-3, with 11 bases identical to TRBD2. J lost 5 bases, V lost 0 bases, and 4 bases had no gene match. The CDR3 consists of 16 residues. Germline V gene lookup returns CDR1 MRHNA and CDR2 SNTAGT. CDR3 bases: TGTGCCAGCAGTGACTCGAGTCTAGCGGGAGGAGATACGCAGTATTTT. Its protein product is CASSDSSLAGGDTQYF.

The CDR3 DNA reads as TGTGCCAGCAGCTCCTTTCGGGGAGGAAACACCATATATTTT. It is translated as CASSSFRGGNTIYF. The chain combines TRBV7-8 with TRBJ1-3, with D unclear. The CDR3 is 14 amino acids. The germline V and J ends were trimmed by 4 bases and 4 bases, with 11 bases remaining between them. Germline CDR1 reads SGHVS; CDR2 reads FQNEAQ.

The rearrangement uses TRBV19 and TRBJ1-3; tentatively, D is TRBD1 (5 bases). V lost 6 bases and J 1 base, leaving 13 bases between the germline ends. The CDR3 sequence is 15 residues long. Germline CDR1 is LNHDA and CDR2 is SQIVND (reference sequence). The CDR3 sequence: CASRTAGGSGNTIYF. CDR3 bases: TGTGCCAGTAGAACAGCGGGGGGGTCTGGAAACACCATATATTTT.

This clone was picked up one time. The V gene is TRBV4-2, the J gene TRBJ2-3; D remains unclear. The germline CDR1 and CDR2 sequences are LGHNA and YNFKEQ. Trimming took 5 bases from V and 7 from J, leaving 10 bases between them. The CDR3 has 12 residues. CDR3 DNA: TGTGCCAGCAGCAAAGGCGAAAATACGCAGTATTTT. Amino acids: CASSKGENTQYF.

This chain links TRBV10-3 with TRBJ1-2; maybe TRBD1 (5 bases). V was cut by 8 bases and J by 0 bases, with 13 bases left in between. This CDR3 is built from 14 residues. Germline assignment: CDR1 ENHRY and CDR2 SYGVKD. CDR3 loop: CAIGALGSNYGYTF. The CDR3 DNA reads as TGTGCCATCGGGGCCCTGGGGTCTAACTATGGCTACACCTTC.

The J gene is TRBJ1-1, the V gene TRBV28, with D possibly matching TRBD1 (6 bases). V was clipped by 5 bases and J by 0 bases, with 13 bases between them. This CDR3 comprises 15 residues. Germline V gene lookup returns CDR1 MDHEN and CDR2 SYDVKM. CDR3 in amino acids: CASSPPDRLNTEAFF. The CDR3 DNA follows: TGTGCCAGCAGTCCCCCGGACAGACTGAACACTGAAGCTTTCTTT.

This chain connects TRBV28 to TRBJ2-3; D may be TRBD2 (6 bases). The CDR3 spans 16 residues. V lost 5 bases and J 2 bases, leaving 17 bases between the germline ends. The germline V gene has CDR1 MDHEN and CDR2 SYDVKM. The CDR3 nucleotides read TGTGCCAGCAGTCCCGGGACTCTAGCCTACACAGATACGCAGTATTTT. Its protein product is CASSPGTLAYTDTQYF.

The chain couples TRBV29-1 to TRBJ2-1; a possible D gene is TRBD2 (6 bases). Germline V gene sequence: CDR1 SQVTM, CDR2 ANQGSEA. The germline V and J ends were trimmed by 7 bases and 1 base, with 26 bases remaining between them. The CDR3 totals 18 residues. For the CDR3, the DNA is TGCAGCGGTTATAGCGGCCCTCCGGGAAGGAATTCCTACAATGAGCAGTTCTTC. Its translation: CSGYSGPPGRNSYNEQFF.

This clone came up once. This chain uses TRBV14 with TRBJ2-5; D call uncertain. In germline, CDR1 is SGHDN, CDR2 FVKESK. Trimming removed 4 bases at V and 4 bases at J, with 7 bases between. The CDR3 totals 12 residues. The CDR3 is CASSLPSETQYF. In DNA, the CDR3 is TGTGCCAGCAGCCTCCCTTCAGAGACCCAGTACTTC.

Comment on this clone: Additional DNA sequences in this sample encode the identical CDR3. The chain recombines TRBV28 with TRBJ1-2, with D perhaps TRBD1 (6 bases). The germline V gene encodes CDR1 MDHEN and CDR2 SYDVKM. This CDR3 region has 14 residues. Trimming cost V 3 bases and J 4 bases, with 12 bases left between them. CDR3 sequence: CASSFGGLGYGYTF. CDR3 sequence (DNA): TGTGCCAGCAGTTTCGGGGGGCTTGGCTATGGCTACACCTTC.

V usage is TRBV5-8 and J usage is TRBJ1-6; TRBD1 matches 7 bases. The length of the CDR3 is 15 residues. Looked up from germline, CDR1 is SGHTS and CDR2 is YDEGEE. V was clipped by 4 bases and J by 5 bases; unmatched bases: 6. The CDR3 region has the DNA TGTGCCAGCAGCCTTCTTACAGGGGATAATTCACCCCTCCACTTT. Translation gives CASSLLTGDNSPLHF.

The gene calls are TRBV27 and TRBJ2-3; 13 bases are a match to TRBD2. V lost 0 bases and J lost 6; bases outside the gene matches: 9. Germline CDR1 and CDR2: MNHEY and SMNVEV (reference sequence). CDR3 size: 18 residues. CDR3 nucleotide sequence: TGTGCCAGCAGTTTATCCCCACTAGCGGGGGGGACGTCTGATACGCAGTATTTT. Protein: CASSLSPLAGGTSDTQYF.

V is TRBV5-1 and J is TRBJ2-3, with 8 bases that match TRBD2. This CDR3 contains 18 residues. CDR1 and CDR2 from the germline V gene are SGHRS and YFSETQ. The trim removed 0 bases at V and 2 bases at J, leaving 11 bases unmatched. The CDR3 sequence is CASSLAGGSGDPTDTQYF. CDR3 DNA sequence: TGCGCCAGCAGCTTGGCGGGAGGTAGCGGGGATCCCACAGATACGCAGTATTTT.